This T cell receptor (beta chain) was recorded in a study of blood T cell repertoires in COVID-19. Authors' processing steps: Estimated nucleated cell counts came from reference gene primer amplification. Repertoires were generated with immunoSEQ multiplex PCR, while TCRdb's copy carries only in-frame clones and drops some. From that table come the V and J calls and clone size; the DNA was used to work out D and trimming. The sample holds over 25,000 clones, over 75% seen once. The CDR3 has 18 amino acids. V lost 1 base, J lost 9 bases, and 11 bases stayed unmatched. Germline V gene data show CDR1 as LGHNA and CDR2 as YSLEER.

This TCR derives from a human donor in a cohort sampled during active COVID-19. Sequencing input: peripheral blood. The chain employs TRBV4-3 and TRBJ2-1, with 14 bases aligning to TRBD2. This CDR3 is CASSQAPRLAGGRGEQFF. CDR3 coding DNA: TGCGCCAGCAGCCAAGCCCCCAGACTAGCGGGGGGGCGGGGTGAGCAGTTCTTC.